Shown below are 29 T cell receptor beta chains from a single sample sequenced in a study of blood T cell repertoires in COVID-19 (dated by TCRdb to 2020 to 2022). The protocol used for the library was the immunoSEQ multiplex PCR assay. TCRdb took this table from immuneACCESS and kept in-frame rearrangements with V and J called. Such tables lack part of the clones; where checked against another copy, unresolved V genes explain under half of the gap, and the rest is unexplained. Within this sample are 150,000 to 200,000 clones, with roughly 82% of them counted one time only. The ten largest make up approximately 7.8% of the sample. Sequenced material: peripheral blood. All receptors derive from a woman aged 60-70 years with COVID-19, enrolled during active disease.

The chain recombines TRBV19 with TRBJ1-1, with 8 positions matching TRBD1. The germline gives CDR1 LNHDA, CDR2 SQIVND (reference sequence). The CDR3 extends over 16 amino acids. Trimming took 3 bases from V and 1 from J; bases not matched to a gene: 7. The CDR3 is CASSILRTGRNTEAFF. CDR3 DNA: TGTGCCAGTAGTATCCTCCGGACAGGGAGGAACACTGAAGCTTTCTTT.

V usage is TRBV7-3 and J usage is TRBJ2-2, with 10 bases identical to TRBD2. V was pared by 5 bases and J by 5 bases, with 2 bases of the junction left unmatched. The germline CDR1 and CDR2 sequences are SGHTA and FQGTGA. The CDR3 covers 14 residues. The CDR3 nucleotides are TGTGCCAGCAGCCCTAGCGGGAGAACCGGGGAGCTGTTTTTT. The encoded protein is CASSPSGRTGELFF.

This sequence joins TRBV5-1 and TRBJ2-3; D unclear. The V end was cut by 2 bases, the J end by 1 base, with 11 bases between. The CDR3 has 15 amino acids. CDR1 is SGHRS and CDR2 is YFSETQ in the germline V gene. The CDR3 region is CASSFQVSRTDTQYF. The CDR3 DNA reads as TGCGCCAGCAGCTTTCAGGTTTCACGCACAGATACGCAGTATTTT.

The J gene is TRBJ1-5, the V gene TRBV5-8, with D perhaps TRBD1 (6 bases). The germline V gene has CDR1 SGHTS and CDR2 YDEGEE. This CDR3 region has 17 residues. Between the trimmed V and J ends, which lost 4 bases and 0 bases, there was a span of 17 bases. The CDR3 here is CASSAGTGTHSNQPQHF. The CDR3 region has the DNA TGTGCCAGCAGCGCTGGAACCGGGACACATAGCAATCAGCCCCAGCATTTT. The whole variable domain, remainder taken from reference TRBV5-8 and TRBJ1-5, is EAGVTQSPTHLIKTRGQQATLRCSPISGHTSVYWYQQALGLGLQFLLWYDEGEERNRGNFPPRFSGRQFPNYSSELNVNALELEDSALYLCASSAGTGTHSNQPQHFGDGTRLSIL.

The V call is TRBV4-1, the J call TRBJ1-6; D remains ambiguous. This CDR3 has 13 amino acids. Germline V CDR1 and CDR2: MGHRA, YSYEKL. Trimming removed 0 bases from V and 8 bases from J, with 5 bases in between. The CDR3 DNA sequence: TGCGCCAGCAGCCAAGAAGGAGATTCACCCCTCCACTTT. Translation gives CASSQEGDSPLHF.

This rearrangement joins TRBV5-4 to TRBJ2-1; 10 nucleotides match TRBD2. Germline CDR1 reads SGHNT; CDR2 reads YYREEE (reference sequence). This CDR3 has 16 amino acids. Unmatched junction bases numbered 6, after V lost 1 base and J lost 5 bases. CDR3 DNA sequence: TGTGCCAGCAGCTTGACTCCGGGACTAGCGCACAATGAGCAGTTCTTC. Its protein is CASSLTPGLAHNEQFF.

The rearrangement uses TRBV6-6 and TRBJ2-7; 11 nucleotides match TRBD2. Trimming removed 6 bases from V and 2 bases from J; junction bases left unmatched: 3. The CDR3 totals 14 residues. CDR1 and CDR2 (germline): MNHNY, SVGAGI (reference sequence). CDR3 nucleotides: TGTGCCAGCAGGGGGACTAGCGGTACCTACGAGCAGTACTTC. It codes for CASRGTSGTYEQYF.

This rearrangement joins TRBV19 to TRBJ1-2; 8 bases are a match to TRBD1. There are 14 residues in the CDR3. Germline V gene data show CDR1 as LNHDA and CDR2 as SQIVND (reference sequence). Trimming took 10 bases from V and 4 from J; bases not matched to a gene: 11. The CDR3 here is CATSPTGALYGYTF. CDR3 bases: TGTGCCACGTCGCCGACAGGGGCCCTCTATGGCTACACCTTC.

CDR3: CASSLVYGNEQFF. The CDR3 DNA sequence: TGTGCCAGCAGTTTAGTTTATGGCAATGAGCAGTTCTTC. The chain uses TRBV6-4 and TRBJ2-1; D gene uncertain. The CDR3 has 13 amino acids. V lost 5 bases to trimming and J lost 6 bases, with 11 bases between them. Germline assignment: CDR1 MRHNA and CDR2 SNTAGT.

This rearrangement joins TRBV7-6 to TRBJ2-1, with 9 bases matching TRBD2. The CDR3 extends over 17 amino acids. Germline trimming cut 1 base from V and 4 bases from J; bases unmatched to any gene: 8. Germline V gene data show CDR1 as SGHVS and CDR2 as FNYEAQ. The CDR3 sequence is CASSLVRRGGRYNEQFF. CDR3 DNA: TGTGCCAGCAGCTTAGTGCGGCGGGGGGGCCGTTACAATGAGCAGTTCTTC.

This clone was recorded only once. In DNA, the CDR3 is TGTGCCAGCAGCGTAGAGCCCCTGGGACTATTCCCCCGCGATGAGCAGTTCTTC. This encodes CASSVEPLGLFPRDEQFF. This chain links TRBV9 with TRBJ2-1; 7 nucleotides line up with TRBD2. With 0 bases clipped from V and 8 bases from J, the junction kept 17 bases outside the gene matches. Germline lookup yields CDR1 SGDLS and CDR2 YYNGEE. This CDR3 comprises 18 residues.

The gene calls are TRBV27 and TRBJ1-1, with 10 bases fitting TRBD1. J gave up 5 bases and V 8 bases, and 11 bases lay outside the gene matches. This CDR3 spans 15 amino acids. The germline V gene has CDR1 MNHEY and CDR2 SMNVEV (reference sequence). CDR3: CASQSRDRGGTEAFF. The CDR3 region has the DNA TGTGCCAGCCAGTCCCGGGACAGGGGAGGGACTGAAGCTTTCTTT.

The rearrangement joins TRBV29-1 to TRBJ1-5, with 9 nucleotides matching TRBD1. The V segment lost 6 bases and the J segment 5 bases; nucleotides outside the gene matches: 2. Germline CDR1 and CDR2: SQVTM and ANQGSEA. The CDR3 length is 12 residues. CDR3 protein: CSVRTGDQPQHF. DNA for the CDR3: TGCAGCGTCCGGACAGGGGATCAGCCCCAGCATTTT. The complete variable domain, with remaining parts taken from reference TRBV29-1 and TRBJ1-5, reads SAVISQKPSRDICQRGTSLTIQCQVDSQVTMMFWYRQQPGQSLTLIATANQGSEATYESGFVIDKFPISRPNLTFSTLTVSNMSPEDSSIYLCSVRTGDQPQHFGDGTRLSIL.

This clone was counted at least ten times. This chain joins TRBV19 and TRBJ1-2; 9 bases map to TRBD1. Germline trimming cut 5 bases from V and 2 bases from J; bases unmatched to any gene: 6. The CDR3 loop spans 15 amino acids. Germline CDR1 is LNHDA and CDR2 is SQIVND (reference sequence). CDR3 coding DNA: TGTGCCAGTAGTGTTGAAGGGACAGGGAACTATGGCTACACCTTC. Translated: CASSVEGTGNYGYTF. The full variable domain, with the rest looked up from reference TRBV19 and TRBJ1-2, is DGGITQSPKYLFRKEGQNVTLSCEQNLNHDAMYWYRQDPGQGLRLIYYSQIVNDFQKGDIAEGYSVSREKKESFPLTVTSAQKNPTAFYLCASSVEGTGNYGYTFGSGTRLTVV.

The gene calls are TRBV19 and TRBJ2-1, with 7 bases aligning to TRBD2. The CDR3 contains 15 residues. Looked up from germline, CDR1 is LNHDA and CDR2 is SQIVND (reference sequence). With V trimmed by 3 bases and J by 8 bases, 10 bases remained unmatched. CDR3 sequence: CASSISSGIGHEQFF. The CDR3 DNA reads TGTGCCAGTAGTATTTCAAGCGGGATCGGCCATGAGCAGTTCTTC.

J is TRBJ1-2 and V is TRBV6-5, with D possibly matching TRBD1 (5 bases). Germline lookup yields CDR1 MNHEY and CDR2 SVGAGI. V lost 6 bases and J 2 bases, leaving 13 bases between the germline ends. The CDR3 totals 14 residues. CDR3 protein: CASRTSGGNYGYTF. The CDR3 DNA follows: TGTGCCAGCAGGACCTCGGGGGGAAACTATGGCTACACCTTC.

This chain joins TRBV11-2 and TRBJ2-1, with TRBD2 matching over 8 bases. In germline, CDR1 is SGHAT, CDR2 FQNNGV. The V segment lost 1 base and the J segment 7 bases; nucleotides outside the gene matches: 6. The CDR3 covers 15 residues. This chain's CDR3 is CASSLGGQRGNEQFF. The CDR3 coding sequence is TGTGCCAGCAGCTTAGGGGGGCAGCGGGGGAATGAGCAGTTCTTC.

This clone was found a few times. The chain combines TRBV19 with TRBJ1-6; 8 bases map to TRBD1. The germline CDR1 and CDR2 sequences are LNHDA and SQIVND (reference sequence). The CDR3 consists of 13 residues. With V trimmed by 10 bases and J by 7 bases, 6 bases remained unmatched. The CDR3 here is CATKTGVNSPLHF. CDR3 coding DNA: TGTGCCACCAAGACAGGGGTGAATTCACCCCTCCACTTT. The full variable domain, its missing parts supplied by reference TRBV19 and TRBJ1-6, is DGGITQSPKYLFRKEGQNVTLSCEQNLNHDAMYWYRQDPGQGLRLIYYSQIVNDFQKGDIAEGYSVSREKKESFPLTVTSAQKNPTAFYLCATKTGVNSPLHFGNGTRLTVT.

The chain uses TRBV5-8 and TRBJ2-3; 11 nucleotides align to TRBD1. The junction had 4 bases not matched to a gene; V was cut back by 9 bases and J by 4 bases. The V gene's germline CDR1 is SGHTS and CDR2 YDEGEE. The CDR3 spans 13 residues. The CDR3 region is CAKGQGEADTQYF. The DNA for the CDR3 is TGTGCCAAGGGACAGGGGGAAGCAGATACGCAGTATTTT.

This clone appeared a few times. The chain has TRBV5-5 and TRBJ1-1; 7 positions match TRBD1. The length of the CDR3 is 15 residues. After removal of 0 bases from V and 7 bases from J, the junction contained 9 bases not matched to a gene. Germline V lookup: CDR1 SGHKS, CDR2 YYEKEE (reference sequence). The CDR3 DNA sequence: TGTGCCAGCAGCTTGGTGGCAGGGGGGCTCCTTGAAGCTTTCTTT. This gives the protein CASSLVAGGLLEAFF.

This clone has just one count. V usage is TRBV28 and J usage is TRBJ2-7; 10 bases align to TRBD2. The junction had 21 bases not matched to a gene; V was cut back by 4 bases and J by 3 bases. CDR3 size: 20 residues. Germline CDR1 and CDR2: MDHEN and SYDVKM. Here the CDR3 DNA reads TGTGCCAGCAGTTACAGAAGCGGGAGGGTCCTAACTTCACGAGGCTACGAGCAGTACTTC. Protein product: CASSYRSGRVLTSRGYEQYF.

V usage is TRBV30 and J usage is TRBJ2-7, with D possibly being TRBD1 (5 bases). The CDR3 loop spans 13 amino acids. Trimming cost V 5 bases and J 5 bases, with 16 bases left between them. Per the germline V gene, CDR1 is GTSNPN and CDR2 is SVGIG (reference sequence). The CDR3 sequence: CAWGTEGADEQYF. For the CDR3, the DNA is TGTGCCTGGGGAACCGAAGGGGCTGACGAGCAGTACTTC. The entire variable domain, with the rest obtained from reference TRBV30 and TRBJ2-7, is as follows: SQTIHQWPATLVQPVGSPLSLECTVEGTSNPNLYWYRQAAGRGLQLLFYSVGIGQISSEVPQNLSASRPQDRQFILSSKKLLLSDSGFYLCAWGTEGADEQYFGPGTRLTVT.

For the CDR3, the DNA is TGTGCCAGCAGTACGGGACTAGCGGGTGAGACGCAGTATTTT. This sequence encodes CASSTGLAGETQYF. The chain links TRBV6-6 to TRBJ2-3; 12 nucleotides line up with TRBD2. The junction had 6 bases not matched to a gene; V was cut back by 5 bases and J by 9 bases. The CDR3 loop spans 14 amino acids. Germline V gene sequence: CDR1 MNHNY, CDR2 SVGAGI (reference sequence).

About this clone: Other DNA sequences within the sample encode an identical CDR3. The CDR3 is CASSRTGELFF. CDR3 nucleotides: TGTGCCAGCAGCCGTACCGGGGAGCTGTTTTTT. V gene TRBV11-3 combines with J gene TRBJ2-2, with unresolved D. Germline V gene lookup returns CDR1 SGHNT and CDR2 YENEEA. V lost 5 bases and J lost 5, with 3 bases in between. The CDR3 is 11 residues long.

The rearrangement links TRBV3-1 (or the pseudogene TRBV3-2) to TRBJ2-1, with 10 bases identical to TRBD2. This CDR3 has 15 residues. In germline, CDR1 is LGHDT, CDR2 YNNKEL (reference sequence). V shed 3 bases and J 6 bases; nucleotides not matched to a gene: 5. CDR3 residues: CASSQGTSAVNEQFF. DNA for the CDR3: TGTGCCAGCAGCCAGGGGACTAGCGCCGTCAATGAGCAGTTCTTC.

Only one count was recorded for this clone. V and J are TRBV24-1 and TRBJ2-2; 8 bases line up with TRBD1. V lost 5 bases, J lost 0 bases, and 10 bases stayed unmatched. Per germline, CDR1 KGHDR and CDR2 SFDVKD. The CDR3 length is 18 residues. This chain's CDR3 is CATSGPSLQGANTGELFF. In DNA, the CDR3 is TGTGCCACCAGTGGCCCCTCATTACAGGGGGCGAACACCGGGGAGCTGTTTTTT.

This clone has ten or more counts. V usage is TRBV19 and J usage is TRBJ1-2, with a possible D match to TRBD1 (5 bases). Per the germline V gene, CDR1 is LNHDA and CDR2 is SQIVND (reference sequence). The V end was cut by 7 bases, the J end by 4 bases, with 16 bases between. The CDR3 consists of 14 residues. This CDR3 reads CASTPTTGTYGYTF. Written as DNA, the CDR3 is TGTGCCAGTACTCCGACAACAGGTACCTATGGCTACACCTTC.

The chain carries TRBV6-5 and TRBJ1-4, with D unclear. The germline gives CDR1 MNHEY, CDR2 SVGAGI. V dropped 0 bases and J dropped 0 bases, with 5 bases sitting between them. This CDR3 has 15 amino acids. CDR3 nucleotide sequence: TGTGCCAGCAGTTACTCTAGTGCAACTAATGAAAAACTGTTTTTT. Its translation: CASSYSSATNEKLFF.

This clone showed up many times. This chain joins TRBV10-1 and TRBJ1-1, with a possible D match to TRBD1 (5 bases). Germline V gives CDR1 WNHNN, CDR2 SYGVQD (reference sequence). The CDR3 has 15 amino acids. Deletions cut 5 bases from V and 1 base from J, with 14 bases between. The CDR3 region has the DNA TGCGCCAGCAGTTCCAGGGCAGAATCGAACACTGAAGCTTTCTTT. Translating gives CASSSRAESNTEAFF.